This record concerns one T cell receptor beta chain sequence. This entry belongs to a study of blood T cell repertoires in COVID-19. Study overall: Italy, Spain and the United States were the sources of the convalescent and acute COVID-19 samples.

Data came from immunoSEQ multiplex PCR; TCRdb stores just in-frame clones and leaves some out. This sample carries about 170,000 clones, approximately 81% of them seen once, and the ten largest clones take roughly a tenth. V was pared by 3 bases and J by 4 bases, with 6 bases of the junction left unmatched. The CDR3 spans 14 residues. Germline V lookup: CDR1 GTSNPN, CDR2 SVGIG (reference sequence). V usage is TRBV30 and J usage is TRBJ1-2; TRBD1 matches 9 bases. The receptor was isolated from a woman at least 80 years old with active or convalescent COVID-19. Sequences were obtained from peripheral blood. Here the CDR3 reads CAWRLQGALYGYTF. The CDR3 coding sequence is TGTGCCTGGAGGCTACAGGGGGCGCTCTATGGCTACACCTTC.